A selection of T cell receptor beta chains follows, all from one sample in a study of blood T cell repertoires in COVID-19. Measured with immunoSEQ multiplex PCR; TCRdb has only the in-frame clones, and not every one. The sample includes around 310,000 clones, 85% to 90% of them seen just once. The sequencing sample was made of peripheral blood. Source of these receptors: a woman aged 45 to 65 with active or convalescent COVID-19. The CDR3 runs from the conserved cysteine through the conserved F or W. The order of the fields is clone size, J gene, D gene, V gene, CDR3 DNA, CDR3 protein. A D gene is named only where the DNA matches it firmly. Clone size, where shown, is once, few, many, or a class for clones that have expanded.

abundance: -
j_gene: TRBJ2-7
d_gene: -
v_gene: TRBV7-9
CDR3nt: TGTGCCAGCAGCTTAGCGGAGGGCCCGAACTACGAGCAGTACTTC
CDR3aa: CASSLAEGPNYEQYF

abundance: -
j_gene: TRBJ2-7
d_gene: -
v_gene: TRBV30
CDR3nt: TGTGCCTGGAGACGTAAACAGGCCCCTAACGAGCAGTACTTC
CDR3aa: CAWRRKQAPNEQYF

abundance: -
j_gene: TRBJ2-1
d_gene: -
v_gene: TRBV5-1
CDR3nt: TGCGCCAGCAGCTTACGCCCGACGGGAGCGGTATGGTTCTTC
CDR3aa: CASSLRPTGAVWFF

abundance: -
j_gene: TRBJ2-2
d_gene: -
v_gene: TRBV7-2
CDR3nt: TGTGCCAGCAGCTTCTCCCTCATTTTCGGGGGAGTGAGTGGGGAGCTGTTTTTT
CDR3aa: CASSFSLIFGGVSGELFF

abundance: -
j_gene: TRBJ2-4
d_gene: -
v_gene: TRBV7-9
CDR3nt: TGTGCCAGCAGCTCAGATCCCAAAAACATTCAGTACTTC
CDR3aa: CASSSDPKNIQYF

abundance: -
j_gene: TRBJ1-4
d_gene: TRBD1
v_gene: TRBV7-2
CDR3nt: TGTGCCAGCAGCAGGGGACAGGTCGAAAAACTGTTTTTT
CDR3aa: CASSRGQVEKLFF

abundance: -
j_gene: TRBJ2-5
d_gene: TRBD2
v_gene: TRBV6-5
CDR3nt: TGTGCCAGCAGTTACGAGCGGGGGGGCCGGAGGTACTTC
CDR3aa: CASSYERGGRRYF

abundance: -
j_gene: TRBJ1-1
d_gene: -
v_gene: TRBV12-3/TRBV12-4
CDR3nt: TGTGCCAGCAGTTTAAGGAGGGGCGTTGAAGCTTTCTTT
CDR3aa: CASSLRRGVEAFF

abundance: once
j_gene: TRBJ2-3
d_gene: TRBD2
v_gene: TRBV7-2
CDR3nt: TGTGCCAGCAGCCGTAGCGGGATTCCGACAGATACGCAGTATTTT
CDR3aa: CASSRSGIPTDTQYF

abundance: many
j_gene: TRBJ2-1
d_gene: TRBD1
v_gene: TRBV9
CDR3nt: TGTGCCAGCAGCGGCGGGACAGGGGACGTTATTGTAAAGCAGTTCTTC
CDR3aa: CASSGGTGDVIVKQFF

abundance: -
j_gene: TRBJ1-4
d_gene: -
v_gene: TRBV12-3/TRBV12-4
CDR3nt: TGTGCCAGCAGGGGTACAGGGAAAGAAAAACTGTTTTTT
CDR3aa: CASRGTGKEKLFF

abundance: few
j_gene: TRBJ1-3
d_gene: -
v_gene: TRBV7-2
CDR3nt: TGTGCCAGCAGCTTTAACCAGGGGATGTTTGGAAACACCATATATTTT
CDR3aa: CASSFNQGMFGNTIYF

abundance: -
j_gene: TRBJ2-5
d_gene: -
v_gene: TRBV2
CDR3nt: TGTGCCAGCAGGGCAGGGGCGTCGGGAGAGACCCAGTACTTC
CDR3aa: CASRAGASGETQYF

abundance: -
j_gene: TRBJ2-7
d_gene: -
v_gene: TRBV11-2
CDR3nt: TGTGCCAGCAGCTTAACCCGCGGTACCAACTACGAGCAGTACTTC
CDR3aa: CASSLTRGTNYEQYF

abundance: -
j_gene: TRBJ2-4
d_gene: TRBD2
v_gene: TRBV20-1
CDR3nt: TGCAGTGCTAGTACTAGCGGGGGCAAAAACATTCAGTACTTC
CDR3aa: CSASTSGGKNIQYF

abundance: -
j_gene: TRBJ1-3
d_gene: -
v_gene: TRBV6-5
CDR3nt: TGTGCCAGCAGAAGGGGAAACGGAAACACCATATATTTT
CDR3aa: CASRRGNGNTIYF

abundance: -
j_gene: TRBJ1-3
d_gene: -
v_gene: TRBV10-3
CDR3nt: TGTGCCACTTCAGGCTCTGGAAACACCATATATTTT
CDR3aa: CATSGSGNTIYF

abundance: -
j_gene: TRBJ2-7
d_gene: TRBD1
v_gene: TRBV4-3
CDR3nt: TGCGCCAGCAGCCAAGGACAGGGGGCCTACGAGCAGTACTTC
CDR3aa: CASSQGQGAYEQYF

abundance: -
j_gene: TRBJ2-6
d_gene: -
v_gene: TRBV9
CDR3nt: TGTGCCAGCAGCGTAGTGGCTTCTGGGGCCAACGTCCTGACTTTC
CDR3aa: CASSVVASGANVLTF

abundance: -
j_gene: TRBJ2-3
d_gene: -
v_gene: TRBV2
CDR3nt: TGTGCCAGCAGTGAACTAAGGAGGGCAGATACGCAGTATTTT
CDR3aa: CASSELRRADTQYF

abundance: -
j_gene: TRBJ2-3
d_gene: TRBD2
v_gene: TRBV13
CDR3nt: TGTGCCAGCAGCGCCAGCGGGGGGGGGTCGGATACGCAGTATTTT
CDR3aa: CASSASGGGSDTQYF

abundance: -
j_gene: TRBJ2-7
d_gene: TRBD2
v_gene: TRBV3-1/TRBV3-2
CDR3nt: TGTGCCAGCAGACCTACTAGCGGGGGTTCCTACGAGCAGTACTTC
CDR3aa: CASRPTSGGSYEQYF

abundance: -
j_gene: TRBJ2-2
d_gene: TRBD1
v_gene: TRBV4-3
CDR3nt: TGCGCCAGCAGCCAAGGCAGGGGGCTGAGCGGGGAGCTGTTTTTT
CDR3aa: CASSQGRGLSGELFF

abundance: -
j_gene: TRBJ2-1
d_gene: TRBD1
v_gene: TRBV9
CDR3nt: TGTGCCAGCAGCGTAGAGGGCACAGGGGTTAGGAATGAGCAGTTCTTC
CDR3aa: CASSVEGTGVRNEQFF

abundance: -
j_gene: TRBJ1-3
d_gene: -
v_gene: TRBV19
CDR3nt: TGTGCCAGTAGTATCTCAAACAGTGCTGGAAACACCATATATTTT
CDR3aa: CASSISNSAGNTIYF

abundance: few
j_gene: TRBJ2-3
d_gene: TRBD2
v_gene: TRBV11-2
CDR3nt: TGTGCCAGCAGCTTCGAGCGGGGTAGCACAGATACGCAGTATTTT
CDR3aa: CASSFERGSTDTQYF

abundance: -
j_gene: TRBJ2-1
d_gene: -
v_gene: TRBV3-1/TRBV3-2
CDR3nt: TGTGCCAGCAGCCAAGATCTCCTAACCAATGAGCAGTTCTTC
CDR3aa: CASSQDLLTNEQFF

abundance: -
j_gene: TRBJ2-2
d_gene: -
v_gene: TRBV7-6
CDR3nt: TGTGCCAGCACCCCGGGAACCGGGGAGCTGTTTTTT
CDR3aa: CASTPGTGELFF